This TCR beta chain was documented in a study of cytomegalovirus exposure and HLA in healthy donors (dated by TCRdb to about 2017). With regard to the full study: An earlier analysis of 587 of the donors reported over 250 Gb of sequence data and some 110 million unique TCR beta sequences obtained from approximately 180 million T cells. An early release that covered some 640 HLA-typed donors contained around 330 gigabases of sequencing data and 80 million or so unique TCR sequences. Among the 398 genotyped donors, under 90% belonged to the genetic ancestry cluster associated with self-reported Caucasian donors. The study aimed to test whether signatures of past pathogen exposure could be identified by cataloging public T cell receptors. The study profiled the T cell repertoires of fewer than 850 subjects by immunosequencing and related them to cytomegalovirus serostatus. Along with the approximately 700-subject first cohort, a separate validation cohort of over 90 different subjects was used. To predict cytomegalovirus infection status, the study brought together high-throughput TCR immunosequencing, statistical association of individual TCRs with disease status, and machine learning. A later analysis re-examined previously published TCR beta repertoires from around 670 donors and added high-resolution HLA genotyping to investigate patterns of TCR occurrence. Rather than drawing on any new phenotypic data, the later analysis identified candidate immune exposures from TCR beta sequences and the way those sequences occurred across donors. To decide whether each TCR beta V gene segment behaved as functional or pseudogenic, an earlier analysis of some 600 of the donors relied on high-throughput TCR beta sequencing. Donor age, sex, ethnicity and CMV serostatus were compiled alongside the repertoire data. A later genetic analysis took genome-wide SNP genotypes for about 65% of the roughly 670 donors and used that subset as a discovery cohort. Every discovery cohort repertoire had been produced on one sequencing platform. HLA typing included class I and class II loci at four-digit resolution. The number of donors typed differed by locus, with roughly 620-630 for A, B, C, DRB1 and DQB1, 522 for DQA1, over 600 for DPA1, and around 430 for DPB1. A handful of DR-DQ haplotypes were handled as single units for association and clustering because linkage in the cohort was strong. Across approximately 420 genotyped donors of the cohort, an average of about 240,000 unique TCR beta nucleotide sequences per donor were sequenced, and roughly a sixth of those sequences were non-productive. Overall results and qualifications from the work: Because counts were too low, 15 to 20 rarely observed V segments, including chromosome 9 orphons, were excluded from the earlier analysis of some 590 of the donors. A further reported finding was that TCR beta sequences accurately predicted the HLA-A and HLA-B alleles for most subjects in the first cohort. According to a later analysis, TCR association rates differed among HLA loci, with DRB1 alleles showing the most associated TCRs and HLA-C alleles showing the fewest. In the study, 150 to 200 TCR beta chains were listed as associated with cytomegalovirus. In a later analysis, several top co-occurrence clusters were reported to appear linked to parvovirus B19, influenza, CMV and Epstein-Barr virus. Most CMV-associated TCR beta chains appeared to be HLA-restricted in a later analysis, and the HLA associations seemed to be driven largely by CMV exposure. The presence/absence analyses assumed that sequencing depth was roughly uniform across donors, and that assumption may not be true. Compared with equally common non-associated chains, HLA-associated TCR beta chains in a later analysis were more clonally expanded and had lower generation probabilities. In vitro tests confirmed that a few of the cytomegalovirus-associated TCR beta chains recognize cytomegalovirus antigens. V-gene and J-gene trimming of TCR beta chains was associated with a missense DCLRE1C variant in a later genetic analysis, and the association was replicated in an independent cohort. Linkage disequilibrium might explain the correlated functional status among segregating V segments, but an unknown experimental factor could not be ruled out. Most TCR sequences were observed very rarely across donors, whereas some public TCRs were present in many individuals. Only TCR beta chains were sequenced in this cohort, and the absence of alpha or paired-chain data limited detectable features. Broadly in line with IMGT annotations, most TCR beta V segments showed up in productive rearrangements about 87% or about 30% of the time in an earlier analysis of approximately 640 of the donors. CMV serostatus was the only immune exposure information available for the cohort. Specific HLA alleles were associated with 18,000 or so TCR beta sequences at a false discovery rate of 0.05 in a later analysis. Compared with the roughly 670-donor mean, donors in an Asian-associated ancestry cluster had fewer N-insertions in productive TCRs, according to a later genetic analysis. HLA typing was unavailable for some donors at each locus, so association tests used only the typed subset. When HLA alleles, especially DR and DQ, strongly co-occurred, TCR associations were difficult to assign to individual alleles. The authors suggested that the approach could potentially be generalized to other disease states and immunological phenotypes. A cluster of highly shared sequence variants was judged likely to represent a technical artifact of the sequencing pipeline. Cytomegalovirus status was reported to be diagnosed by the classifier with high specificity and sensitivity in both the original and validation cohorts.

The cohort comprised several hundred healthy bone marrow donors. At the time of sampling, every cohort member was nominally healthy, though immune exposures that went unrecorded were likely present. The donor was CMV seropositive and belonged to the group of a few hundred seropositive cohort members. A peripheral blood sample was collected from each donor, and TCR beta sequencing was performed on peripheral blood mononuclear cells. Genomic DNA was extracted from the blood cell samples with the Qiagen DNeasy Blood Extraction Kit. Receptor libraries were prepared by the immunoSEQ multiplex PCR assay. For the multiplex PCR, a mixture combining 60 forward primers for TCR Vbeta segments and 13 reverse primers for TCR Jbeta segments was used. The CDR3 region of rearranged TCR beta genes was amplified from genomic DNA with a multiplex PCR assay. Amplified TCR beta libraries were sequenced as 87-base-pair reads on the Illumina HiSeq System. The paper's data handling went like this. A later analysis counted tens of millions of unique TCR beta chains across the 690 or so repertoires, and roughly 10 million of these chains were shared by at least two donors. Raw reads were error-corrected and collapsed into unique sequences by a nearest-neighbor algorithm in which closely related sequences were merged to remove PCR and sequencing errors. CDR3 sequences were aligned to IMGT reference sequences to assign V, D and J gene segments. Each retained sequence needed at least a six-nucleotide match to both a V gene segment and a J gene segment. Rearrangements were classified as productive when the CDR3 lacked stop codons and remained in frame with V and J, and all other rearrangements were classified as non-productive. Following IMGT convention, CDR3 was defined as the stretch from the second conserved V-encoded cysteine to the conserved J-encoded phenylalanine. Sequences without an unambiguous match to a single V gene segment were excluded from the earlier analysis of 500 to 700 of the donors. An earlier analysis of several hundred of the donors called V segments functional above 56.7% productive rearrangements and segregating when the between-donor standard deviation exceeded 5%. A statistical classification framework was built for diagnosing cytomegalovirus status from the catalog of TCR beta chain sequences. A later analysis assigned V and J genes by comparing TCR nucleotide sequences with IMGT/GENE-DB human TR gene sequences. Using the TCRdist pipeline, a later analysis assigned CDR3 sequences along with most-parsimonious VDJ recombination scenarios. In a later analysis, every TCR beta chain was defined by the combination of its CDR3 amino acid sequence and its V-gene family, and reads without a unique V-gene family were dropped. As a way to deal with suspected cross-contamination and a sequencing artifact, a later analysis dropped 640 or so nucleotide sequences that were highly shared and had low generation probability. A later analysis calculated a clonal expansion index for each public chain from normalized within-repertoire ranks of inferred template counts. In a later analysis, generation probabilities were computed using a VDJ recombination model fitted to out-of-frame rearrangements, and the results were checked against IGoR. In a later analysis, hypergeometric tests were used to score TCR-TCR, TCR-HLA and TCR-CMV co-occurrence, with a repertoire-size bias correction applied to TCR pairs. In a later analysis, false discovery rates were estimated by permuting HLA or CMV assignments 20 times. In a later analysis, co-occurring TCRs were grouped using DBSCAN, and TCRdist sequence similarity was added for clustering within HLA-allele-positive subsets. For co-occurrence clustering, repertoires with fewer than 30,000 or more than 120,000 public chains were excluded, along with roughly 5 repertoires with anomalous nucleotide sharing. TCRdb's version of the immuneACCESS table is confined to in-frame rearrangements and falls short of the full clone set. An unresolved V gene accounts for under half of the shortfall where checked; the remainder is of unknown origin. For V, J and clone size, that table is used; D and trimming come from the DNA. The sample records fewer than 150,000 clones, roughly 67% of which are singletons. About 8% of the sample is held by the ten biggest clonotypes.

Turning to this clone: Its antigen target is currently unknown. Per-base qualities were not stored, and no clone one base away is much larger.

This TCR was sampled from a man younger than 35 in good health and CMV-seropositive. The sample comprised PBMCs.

The nucleotide sequence reads TGTGCCAGCAGTTACGGACAGGGGGCTTCCTACGAGCAGTACTTC. Its translation is CASSYGQGASYEQYF. This chain joins TRBV6-5 to TRBJ2-7; the central 11 bases match TRBD1. Relative to germline, V is missing 2 bases and J is missing 1 base, with 1 base of the junction outside any gene match. CDR1 MNHEY and CDR2 SVGAGI were looked up in the germline V gene. Inclusive of the bounding cysteine and phenylalanine, the CDR3 is 15 residues long. The DNA shown is the 45-base CDR3, in frame from base 1.